These 17 T cell receptor beta chains were sequenced from one sample in a study of OX40 agonist ivuxolimab in advanced cancers. Library construction relied on the immunoSEQ multiplex PCR assay. In TCRdb, the immuneACCESS table is reduced to in-frame sequences with V and J assigned. These tables do not hold every clone; where another copy was compared, an unresolved V gene accounts for under half, and the others remain unexplained. Here the sample has 50,000 or so clones; approximately 79% occur a single time. The ten top clones hold approximately 8% of the sample. The material sequenced was CD4+ or CD8+ T cells sorted from blood, taken in a trial of the OX40 agonist ivuxolimab. The receptor set was obtained from an adult with an advanced solid tumor such as melanoma, head and neck, liver or kidney cancer.

V usage is TRBV14 and J usage is TRBJ2-1; no definite D call. CDR1 is SGHDN, CDR2 FVKESK, per germline. Between the trimmed V and J ends, which lost 2 bases and 0 bases, there was a span of 5 bases. The CDR3 length is 14 residues. The chain's CDR3 is CASSQSSSYNEQFF. The CDR3, as DNA: TGTGCCAGCAGCCAATCTAGCTCCTACAATGAGCAGTTCTTC. The variable domain in full, completed from reference TRBV14 and TRBJ2-1, reads EAGVTQFPSHSVIEKGQTVTLRCDPISGHDNLYWYRRVMGKEIKFLLHFVKESKQDESGMPNNRFLAERTGGTYSTLKVQPAELEDSGVYFCASSQSSSYNEQFFGPGTRLTVL.

The chain is built from TRBV2 and TRBJ2-2; possibly TRBD1 or TRBD2 for D (5 bases each). V was cut by 6 bases and J by 1 base, with 12 bases left in between. The CDR3 has 15 amino acids. CDR1 and CDR2 (germline): SNHLY, FYNNEI. The CDR3 DNA follows: TGTGCCAGCAGATTGGGGACGGGGAACACCGGGGAGCTGTTTTTT. It translates to CASRLGTGNTGELFF.

The chain couples TRBV5-6 to TRBJ1-1, with TRBD1 matching 7 bases. Germline V CDR1 and CDR2: SGHDT, YYEEEE. The CDR3 is 13 amino acids. Trimming at V came to 2 bases and at J to 6 bases, leaving 4 bases not matched to a gene. CDR3 amino acids: CASSLQGIAEAFF. In DNA form, the CDR3 reads TGTGCCAGCAGCTTACAGGGGATCGCTGAAGCTTTCTTT. Complete variable domain (other parts from reference TRBV5-6 and TRBJ1-1): DAGVTQSPTHLIKTRGQQVTLRCSPKSGHDTVSWYQQALGQGPQFIFQYYEEEERQRGNFPDRFSGHQFPNYSSELNVNALLLGDSALYLCASSLQGIAEAFFGQGTRLTVV.

This chain connects TRBV19 to TRBJ1-1, with D uncertain. Germline V CDR1 and CDR2: LNHDA, SQIVND (reference sequence). V dropped 7 bases and J dropped 11 bases, with 14 bases sitting between them. This CDR3 is 11 amino acids long. The DNA for the CDR3 is TGTGCCAGTACCCTGGGTCCGCTGGCTTTCTTT. This sequence encodes CASTLGPLAFF.

In DNA form, the CDR3 reads TGTGCCAGCTCACCAGGGGCTGGAAATCAGCCCCAGCATTTT. Its translation: CASSPGAGNQPQHF. The V gene is TRBV18, the J gene TRBJ1-5, with D tentatively TRBD1 (5 bases). Per germline, CDR1 KGHSH and CDR2 LQKENI. The CDR3 contains 14 residues. The V end was cut by 2 bases, the J end by 4 bases, with 9 bases between.

This chain uses TRBV7-8 with TRBJ1-5; a weak D match, TRBD1 (5 bases). The germline V gene encodes CDR1 SGHVS and CDR2 FQNEAQ. V lost 4 bases and J 5 bases, leaving 15 bases between the germline ends. The CDR3 totals 15 residues. The CDR3 loop is CASSSGAGSYQPQHF. DNA for the CDR3: TGTGCCAGCAGCTCCGGGGCAGGAAGTTATCAGCCCCAGCATTTT.

V is TRBV9 and J is TRBJ1-3, with 9 bases fitting TRBD1. Germline CDR1 SGDLS, CDR2 YYNGEE. This CDR3 region has 17 residues. The trim removed 4 bases at V and 0 bases at J, leaving 8 bases unmatched. As DNA, the CDR3 is TGTGCCAGCAGCCTAGGACAGGGGAGGGGCTCTGGAAACACCATATATTTT. Translated, it gives CASSLGQGRGSGNTIYF.

V gene TRBV5-6 combines with J gene TRBJ1-3, with no clear D. CDR1 SGHDT and CDR2 YYEEEE come from the germline V gene. V lost 0 bases to trimming and J lost 0 bases, with 10 bases between them. There are 16 residues in the CDR3. The DNA for the CDR3 is TGTGCCAGCAGCTTGGTGGCAGGCGCCTCTGGAAACACCATATATTTT. It specifies CASSLVAGASGNTIYF.

V and J are TRBV19 and TRBJ2-5; D perhaps matches TRBD2 (6 bases). Trimming shortened V by 6 bases and J by 9 bases, and 17 bases separated the two germline ends. The CDR3 totals 13 residues. Germline lookup yields CDR1 LNHDA and CDR2 SQIVND (reference sequence). This CDR3 reads CASSPGTFQPQYF. CDR3 nucleotides: TGTGCCAGTAGCCCAGGGACTTTTCAGCCCCAGTACTTC.

The chain couples TRBV6-5 to TRBJ2-5; D gene ambiguous. The J call is in doubt because the DNA end fits TRBJ2-7 better. Germline CDR1 is MNHEY and CDR2 is SVGAGI. This CDR3 is 13 amino acids long. The CDR3 spells CASSYLGSYEQYF. The DNA of the CDR3 is TGTGCCAGCAGTTACCTAGGGTCCTACGAGCAGTACTTC.

The chain uses TRBV18 and TRBJ2-7, with a weak D call TRBD1 (5 bases). The CDR3 consists of 14 residues. V was trimmed by 3 bases and J by 2 bases, leaving 11 bases between them. Germline values: CDR1 KGHSH, CDR2 LQKENI. The CDR3: CASSPQDSTYEQYF. In DNA form, the CDR3 reads TGTGCCAGCTCACCTCAAGACAGCACCTACGAGCAGTACTTC.

The V call is TRBV18, the J call TRBJ2-5, with 7 bases that match TRBD1. Gene TRBJ2-7 matches the end of the DNA better, so the J call may be wrong. CDR1 and CDR2 from the germline V gene are KGHSH and LQKENI. The CDR3 runs 14 residues. The CDR3 is CASSTGLVSYEQYF. CDR3 DNA: TGTGCCAGCTCGACAGGGCTTGTTTCCTACGAGCAGTACTTC.

This chain links TRBV2 with TRBJ1-2; 8 bases line up with TRBD1. Germline V gene sequence: CDR1 SNHLY, CDR2 FYNNEI. This CDR3 is 13 amino acids long. V shed 5 bases, J shed 4 bases, and the junction held 3 bases outside the gene matches. CDR3 sequence reads: CASSPGQAYGYTF. CDR3 nucleotide sequence: TGTGCCAGCAGTCCGGGACAGGCCTATGGCTACACCTTC.

The CDR3 DNA reads TGTGCCAGCAGCCACCTAGCGGGAGGTGCCTACGAGCAGTACTTC. This sequence encodes CASSHLAGGAYEQYF. V gene TRBV14 combines with J gene TRBJ2-5; 11 positions match TRBD2. The DNA end is a closer match to TRBJ2-7, so the J assignment may be wrong. The length of the CDR3 is 15 residues. Germline CDR1 is SGHDN and CDR2 is FVKESK.

The V call is TRBV27, the J call TRBJ2-1, with TRBD2 identical over 8 bases. This CDR3 has 15 residues. J gave up 9 bases and V 4 bases, and 11 bases lay outside the gene matches. Looked up from germline, CDR1 is MNHEY and CDR2 is SMNVEV (reference sequence). CDR3 nucleotide sequence: TGTGCCAGCAGTTATTACGGGAGGGCCGGTGTTGAGCAGTTCTTC. This gives the protein CASSYYGRAGVEQFF.

CDR3 in DNA: TGTGCCAGCAGTTACTTAGGACAGCTCAATCAGCCCCAGCATTTT. Protein product: CASSYLGQLNQPQHF. The rearrangement links TRBV6-6 to TRBJ1-5, with D perhaps TRBD1 (6 bases). Germline CDR1 is MNHNY and CDR2 is SVGAGI (reference sequence). The CDR3 is 15 residues long. The V end lost 1 base, the J end lost 3 bases, and 10 bases lay between the germline ends.

The chain recombines TRBV7-2 with TRBJ2-3; D gene unclear. Trimming took 4 bases from V and 11 from J, leaving 16 bases between them. This CDR3 has 13 residues. Germline V CDR1 and CDR2: SGHTA, FQGNSA. Written as DNA, the CDR3 is TGTGCCAGCAGCTACGGTCGGGCCGCCGTGCAGTATTTT. This codes for CASSYGRAAVQYF.